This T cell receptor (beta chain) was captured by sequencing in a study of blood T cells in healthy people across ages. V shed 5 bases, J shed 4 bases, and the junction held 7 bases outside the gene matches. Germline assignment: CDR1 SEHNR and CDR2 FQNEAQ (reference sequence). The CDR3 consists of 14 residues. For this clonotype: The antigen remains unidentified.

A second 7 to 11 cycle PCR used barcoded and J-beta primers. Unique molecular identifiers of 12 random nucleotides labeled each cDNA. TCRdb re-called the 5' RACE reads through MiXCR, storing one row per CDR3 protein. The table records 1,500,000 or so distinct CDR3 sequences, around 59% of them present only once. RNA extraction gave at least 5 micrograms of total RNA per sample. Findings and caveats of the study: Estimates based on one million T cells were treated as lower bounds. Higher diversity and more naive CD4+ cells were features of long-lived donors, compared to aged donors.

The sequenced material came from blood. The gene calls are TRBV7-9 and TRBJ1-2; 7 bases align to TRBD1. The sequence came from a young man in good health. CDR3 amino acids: CASSALTGTYGYTF. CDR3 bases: TGTGCCAGCAGCGCGCTGACAGGGACCTATGGCTACACCTTC.